Listed below are T cell receptor beta chains from one sample, sequenced in a study of monozygotic twins with inflammatory bowel disease. Reanalyzing the 5' RACE reads, TCRdb keeps one entry per CDR3 protein, without DNA. In all, the sample yields about 160,000 distinct CDR3 sequences. The sequencing sample was made of blood. The receptor set was obtained from a human donor with ulcerative colitis or Crohn's disease, or a healthy co-twin of an affected twin (not recorded which). The CDR3 runs from the conserved cysteine through the conserved F or W. Each record gives: J gene, V gene, CDR3 length, CDR3 protein.

j_gene: TRBJ1-5
v_gene: TRBV27
len: 15
CDR3aa: CASSIFPGPSQPQHF

j_gene: TRBJ2-7
v_gene: TRBV7-8
len: 15
CDR3aa: CASSLEAGGPYEQYF

j_gene: TRBJ1-1
v_gene: TRBV12-3/TRBV12-4
len: 12
CDR3aa: CASSFQGTEAFF

j_gene: TRBJ2-7
v_gene: TRBV5-1
len: 17
CDR3aa: CASSLVPPGQGPYEQYF

j_gene: TRBJ2-1
v_gene: TRBV24-1
len: 15
CDR3aa: CATSQGDLGYNEQFF

j_gene: TRBJ2-7
v_gene: TRBV3-1
len: 14
CDR3aa: CASSQADGAYEQYF

j_gene: TRBJ1-2
v_gene: TRBV5-1
len: 14
CDR3aa: CASSLGRHNYGYTF

j_gene: TRBJ1-1
v_gene: TRBV29-1
len: 14
CDR3aa: CSVEPRMRNTEAFF

j_gene: TRBJ1-1
v_gene: TRBV20-1
len: 13
CDR3aa: CSAIPQGPPGAFF

j_gene: TRBJ2-7
v_gene: TRBV20-1
len: 15
CDR3aa: CSASPPGIGWYEQYF

j_gene: TRBJ2-7
v_gene: TRBV12-3/TRBV12-4
len: 13
CDR3aa: CASSWRGEYEQYF

j_gene: TRBJ2-6
v_gene: TRBV7-9
len: 16
CDR3aa: CASSPPLGAGANVLTF

j_gene: TRBJ1-5
v_gene: TRBV5-1
len: 15
CDR3aa: CASILGRSGIQPQHF

j_gene: TRBJ2-2
v_gene: TRBV5-1
len: 14
CDR3aa: CASSLGDPTGELFF

j_gene: TRBJ2-2
v_gene: TRBV20-1
len: 11
CDR3aa: CSASRGGELFF

j_gene: TRBJ1-6
v_gene: TRBV7-3
len: 16
CDR3aa: CASSLGPTEGNSPLHF

j_gene: TRBJ2-7
v_gene: TRBV7-2
len: 16
CDR3aa: CASSYGQGGWSYEQYF

j_gene: TRBJ1-1
v_gene: TRBV30
len: 14
CDR3aa: CAWSWDSLQAGAFF

j_gene: TRBJ1-5
v_gene: TRBV20-1
len: 12
CDR3aa: CSARDSNQPQHF

j_gene: TRBJ2-1
v_gene: TRBV7-9
len: 12
CDR3aa: CASSPEGPGWFF

j_gene: TRBJ2-7
v_gene: TRBV20-1
len: 12
CDR3aa: CSAAQGPYEQYF

j_gene: TRBJ1-2
v_gene: TRBV4-3
len: 15
CDR3aa: CASSQDRVGNYGYTF

j_gene: TRBJ1-4
v_gene: TRBV20-1
len: 14
CDR3aa: CSASGQGAREKLFF

j_gene: TRBJ1-1
v_gene: TRBV6-5
len: 12
CDR3aa: CASSYGPHEAFF

j_gene: TRBJ2-6
v_gene: TRBV3-1
len: 17
CDR3aa: CASSQGTVLSGANVLTF

j_gene: TRBJ2-1
v_gene: TRBV27
len: 14
CDR3aa: CATSRTGFDNEQFF

j_gene: TRBJ2-5
v_gene: TRBV7-2
len: 14
CDR3aa: CASSLNSRTGTQYF

j_gene: TRBJ1-1
v_gene: TRBV19
len: 15
CDR3aa: CASSIGPSGGTEAFF

j_gene: TRBJ2-7
v_gene: TRBV5-1
len: 19
CDR3aa: CASSLREGQRTGQRYEQYF

j_gene: TRBJ2-3
v_gene: TRBV19
len: 13
CDR3aa: CASSSGIGDTQYF

j_gene: TRBJ2-5
v_gene: TRBV11-2
len: 13
CDR3aa: CASSLEALGTEYF

j_gene: TRBJ1-6
v_gene: TRBV15
len: 16
CDR3aa: CATSRPGQGGNSPLHF

j_gene: TRBJ1-1
v_gene: TRBV28
len: 17
CDR3aa: CASSLFIPTGRNTEAFF

j_gene: TRBJ2-7
v_gene: TRBV10-2
len: 14
CDR3aa: CASSDRVRAYEQYF

j_gene: TRBJ2-2
v_gene: TRBV3-1
len: 14
CDR3aa: CASSRTIPPGELFF

j_gene: TRBJ1-1
v_gene: TRBV12-3/TRBV12-4
len: 13
CDR3aa: CASFEGTQTEAFF

j_gene: TRBJ2-1
v_gene: TRBV10-3
len: 15
CDR3aa: CAIRPSGSSYNEQFF

j_gene: TRBJ2-7
v_gene: TRBV2
len: 14
CDR3aa: CASRDGPFPYEQYF

j_gene: TRBJ2-7
v_gene: TRBV30
len: 16
CDR3aa: CAWSRPTSKHPYEQYF

j_gene: TRBJ2-3
v_gene: TRBV20-1
len: 19
CDR3aa: CSAPPPGLAGYSSTDTQYF

j_gene: TRBJ1-5
v_gene: TRBV7-8
len: 15
CDR3aa: CASSLNRGISQPQHF

j_gene: TRBJ2-1
v_gene: TRBV20-1
len: 15
CDR3aa: CSVLSPGLAYNEQFF

j_gene: TRBJ2-6
v_gene: TRBV27
len: 13
CDR3aa: CATGRAGANVLTF

j_gene: TRBJ2-2
v_gene: TRBV5-5
len: 18
CDR3aa: CASSLSGSNFGGTGELFF

j_gene: TRBJ1-6
v_gene: TRBV11-1
len: 19
CDR3aa: CASSHGRGTISRGDSPLHF

j_gene: TRBJ2-5
v_gene: TRBV7-2
len: 13
CDR3aa: CASSGGLGETQYF